Included here is one TCR beta chain sequence, with context. What it recognizes is unknown. This entry belongs to a study of CD8 T cells in ankylosing spondylitis. The study's findings and limits: Typical of ankylosing spondylitis blood, it appeared, was a TCR beta motif of several highly homologous variants.

Each TCR beta library was made by quantitative 5'-RACE that incorporated molecular barcodes. From the 5' RACE reads, TCRdb called clonotypes with MiXCR, one entry per CDR3 protein. This table has about 750,000 distinct CDR3 sequences, 15% to 20% appearing once. Trimming removed 7 bases from V and 3 bases from J; junction bases left unmatched: 5. CDR1 and CDR2 from the germline V gene are SGHRS and YFSETQ. The CDR3 totals 13 residues. This receptor was obtained from a male donor with ankylosing spondylitis. Sequencing was performed on blood, either unsorted or a sorted T cell fraction (not recorded which). The chain links TRBV5-1 to TRBJ2-7, with 9 nucleotides matching TRBD1. The CDR3 bases are TGCGCCAGCGCTGGACAGGGGATCTACGAGCAGTACTTC. It is translated as CASAGQGIYEQYF.